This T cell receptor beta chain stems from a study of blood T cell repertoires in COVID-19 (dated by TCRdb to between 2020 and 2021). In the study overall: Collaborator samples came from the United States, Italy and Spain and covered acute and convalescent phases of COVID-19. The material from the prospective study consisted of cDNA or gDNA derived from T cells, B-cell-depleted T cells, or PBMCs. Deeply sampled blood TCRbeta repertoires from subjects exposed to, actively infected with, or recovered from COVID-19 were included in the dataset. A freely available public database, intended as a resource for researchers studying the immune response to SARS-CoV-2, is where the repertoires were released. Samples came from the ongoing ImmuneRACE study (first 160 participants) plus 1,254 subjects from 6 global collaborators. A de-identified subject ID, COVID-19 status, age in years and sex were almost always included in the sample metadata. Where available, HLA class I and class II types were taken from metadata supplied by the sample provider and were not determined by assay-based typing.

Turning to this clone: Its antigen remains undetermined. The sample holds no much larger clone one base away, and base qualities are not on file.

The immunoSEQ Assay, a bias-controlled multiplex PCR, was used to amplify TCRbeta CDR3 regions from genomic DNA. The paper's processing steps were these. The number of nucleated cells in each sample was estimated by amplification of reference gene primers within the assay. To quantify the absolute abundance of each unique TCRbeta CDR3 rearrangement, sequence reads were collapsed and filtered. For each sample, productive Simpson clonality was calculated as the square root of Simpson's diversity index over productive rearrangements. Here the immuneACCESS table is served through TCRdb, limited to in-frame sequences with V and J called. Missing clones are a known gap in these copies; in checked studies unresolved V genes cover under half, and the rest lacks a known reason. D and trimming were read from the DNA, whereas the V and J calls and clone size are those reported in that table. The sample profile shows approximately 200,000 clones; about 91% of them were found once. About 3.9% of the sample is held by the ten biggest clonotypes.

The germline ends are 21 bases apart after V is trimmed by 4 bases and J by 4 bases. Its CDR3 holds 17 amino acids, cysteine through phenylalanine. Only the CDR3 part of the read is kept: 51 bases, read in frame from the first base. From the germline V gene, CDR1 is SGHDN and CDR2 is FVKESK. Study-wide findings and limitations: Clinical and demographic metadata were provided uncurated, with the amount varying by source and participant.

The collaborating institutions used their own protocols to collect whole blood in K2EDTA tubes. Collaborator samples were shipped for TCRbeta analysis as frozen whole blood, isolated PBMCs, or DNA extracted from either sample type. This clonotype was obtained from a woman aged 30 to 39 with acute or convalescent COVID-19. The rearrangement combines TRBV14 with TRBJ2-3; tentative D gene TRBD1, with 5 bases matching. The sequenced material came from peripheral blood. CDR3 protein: CASSPRGAETLADTQYF. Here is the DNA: TGTGCCAGCAGCCCCCGTGGGGCGGAGACCTTGGCAGATACGCAGTATTTT.